This T cell receptor (beta chain) was profiled in a study of OX40 agonist ivuxolimab in advanced cancers. Findings and limits, study-wide: Near-lowest levels of clonal expansion characterized partial responders at 0.1-3.0 mg/kg. Circulating CD4+ and CD8+ T cells showed clonal expansion by week 6 at 0.1 to 3.0 mg/kg.

In regard to this clone: What it binds is not known.

The data were produced by immunoSEQ multiplex PCR, yet TCRdb's version contains in-frame clones alone and is incomplete. The data contain 49,000 or so clones, 70% to 90% of them singletons. Per germline, CDR1 SGHRS and CDR2 YFSETQ. Trimming left V 2 bases short and J 10 bases short, with 10 bases between. The CDR3 is 13 residues long. This TCR derives from an adult with an advanced solid tumor such as melanoma, head and neck, liver or kidney cancer. This chain joins TRBV5-1 and TRBJ1-6; D possibly corresponds to TRBD1 (5 bases). The sequences come from CD4+ or CD8+ T cells sorted from blood, collected in a trial of the OX40 agonist ivuxolimab. The DNA for the CDR3 is TGCGCCAGCAGCTTCGGGGGTATCTCACCCCTCCACTTT. The encoded protein is CASSFGGISPLHF. The full variable domain, in which reference TRBV5-1 and TRBJ1-6 provide the parts outside the CDR3, is KAGVTQTPRYLIKTRGQQVTLSCSPISGHRSVSWYQQTPGQGLQFLFEYFSETQRNKGNFPGRFSGRQFSNSRSEMNVSTLELGDSALYLCASSFGGISPLHFGNGTRLTVT.